A selection of T cell receptor beta chains follows, all from one sample in a study of T cell responses to AZD1222 COVID-19 vaccine. Here immunoSEQ multiplex PCR was the method, and the copy in TCRdb shows in-frame clones only, minus some. This sample has 180,000 or so clones, with approximately 92% found just once. The sample consisted of peripheral blood, taken on day 0 of AZD1222 vaccination. The receptors were sampled from an adult in good health. Each CDR3 is given with its conserved first and last residue. D genes are given only for firm matches. Only part of the rows carry a size: once, few, many, or a class if the clone is expanded.

j_call d_call v_call clone_size cdr3_aa cdr3_nt
TRBJ1-3 NA TRBV5-1 NA CASSFWQGGGNTIYF TGCGCCAGCAGCTTCTGGCAGGGAGGAGGAAACACCATATATTTT
TRBJ1-4 NA TRBV5-8 NA CASSPLAPGEKLFF TGTGCCAGCAGCCCCCTGGCTCCCGGGGAAAAACTGTTTTTT
TRBJ1-5 NA TRBV20-1 few CSASPGGNQPQHF TGCAGTGCTAGTCCAGGGGGCAATCAGCCCCAGCATTTT
TRBJ2-3 NA TRBV2 once CASSVGGDTQYF TGTGCCAGCAGTGTGGGGGGAGATACGCAGTATTTT
TRBJ1-1 NA TRBV5-8 NA CASSSSVVGATEAFF TGTGCCAGCAGCTCCTCCGTGGTTGGGGCCACTGAAGCTTTCTTT
TRBJ1-2 TRBD1 TRBV27 NA CASSFGQGESLGYGYTF TGTGCCAGCAGTTTCGGACAGGGGGAGAGCTTGGGCTATGGCTACACCTTC
TRBJ1-1 TRBD1 TRBV9 NA CASSGGDSTEAFF TGTGCCAGCAGCGGGGGGGACAGCACTGAAGCTTTCTTT
TRBJ1-1 NA TRBV3-1/TRBV3-2 once CASSPGKGSEAFF TGTGCCAGCAGTCCGGGTAAAGGTTCTGAAGCTTTCTTT
TRBJ2-7 NA TRBV18 NA CASSPPTNYEQYF TGTGCCAGCTCACCACCGACCAACTACGAGCAGTACTTC
TRBJ2-5 NA TRBV7-6 NA CASSPILGASQETQYF TGTGCCAGCAGCCCTATACTAGGGGCGAGCCAAGAGACCCAGTACTTC
TRBJ2-3 NA TRBV6-1 NA CASSETGGDTQYF TGTGCCAGCAGTGAAACCGGAGGAGATACGCAGTATTTT
TRBJ1-1 NA TRBV11-2 NA CASSLQSVGMNTEAFF TGTGCCAGCAGCTTACAGTCTGTGGGAATGAACACTGAAGCTTTCTTT
TRBJ1-5 TRBD1 TRBV6-1 NA CASSEIKGYGQAGQPQHF TGTGCCAGCAGTGAAATCAAGGGTTATGGACAGGCTGGTCAGCCCCAGCATTTT
TRBJ2-7 NA TRBV6-5 NA CASSPNLVHEQYF TGTGCCAGCAGTCCGAATTTAGTCCACGAGCAGTACTTC
TRBJ1-2 NA TRBV7-6 NA CASSRVGTTNYGYTF TGTGCCAGCAGCCGGGTGGGGACAACTAACTATGGCTACACCTTC
TRBJ2-7 NA TRBV6-5 few CASSYDSGASYEQYF TGTGCCAGCAGTTACGATTCGGGAGCCTCCTACGAGCAGTACTTC
TRBJ2-3 NA TRBV5-1 NA CASSLSRGTDTQYF TGCGCCAGCAGCTTGAGTAGGGGCACAGATACGCAGTATTTT
TRBJ2-2 NA TRBV21-1 NA CASSSRPSGREVGELFF TGTGCCAGCAGCAGCCGCCCTAGCGGGAGAGAGGTTGGGGAGCTGTTTTTT
TRBJ1-5 NA TRBV29-1 NA CSVWIGAGQPQHF TGCAGCGTTTGGATTGGGGCGGGCCAGCCCCAGCATTTT
TRBJ2-7 TRBD1 TRBV29-1 NA CSVGQGSYEQYF TGCAGCGTCGGACAGGGTTCCTACGAGCAGTACTTC
TRBJ2-2 TRBD2 TRBV2 NA CARAHSGIANTGELFF TGTGCCAGGGCCCATAGCGGGATAGCGAACACCGGGGAGCTGTTTTTT
TRBJ1-1 NA TRBV19 NA CASSPPRGAGWGTEAFF TGTGCCAGTAGTCCCCCCCGAGGGGCAGGGTGGGGCACTGAAGCTTTCTTT
TRBJ1-3 NA TRBV5-8 NA CASSHLLDSGNTIYF TGTGCCAGCAGCCACTTACTTGACTCTGGAAACACCATATATTTT
TRBJ2-7 TRBD2 TRBV27 NA CASTPGRASNEQYF TGTGCCAGCACCCCAGGGAGGGCCTCTAACGAGCAGTACTTC
TRBJ2-5 TRBD2 TRBV5-6 few CASSFWASGNRRMETQYF TGTGCCAGCAGCTTTTGGGCTAGCGGAAACCGGCGGATGGAGACCCAGTACTTC
TRBJ1-4 NA TRBV4-2 NA CASSQDPGTNEKLFF TGTGCCAGCAGCCAAGACCCAGGGACTAATGAAAAACTGTTTTTT
TRBJ1-6 TRBD1 TRBV19 NA CASSAGTDNSPLHF TGTGCCAGTAGTGCCGGGACAGATAATTCACCCCTCCACTTT
TRBJ1-1 NA TRBV27 NA CASSLMGGRTEAFF TGTGCCAGCAGTTTAATGGGGGGAAGAACTGAAGCTTTCTTT
TRBJ2-2 NA TRBV6-5 NA CALKQVGVTGELFF TGTGCCTTAAAGCAGGTTGGCGTCACCGGGGAGCTGTTTTTT
TRBJ1-4 TRBD1 TRBV5-4 once CASSGDRVAEKLFF TGTGCCAGCAGCGGGGACAGGGTGGCTGAAAAACTGTTTTTT
TRBJ1-1 NA TRBV2 once CASSVGGNWVAFF TGTGCCAGCAGTGTAGGGGGAAATTGGGTAGCTTTCTTT
TRBJ2-3 NA TRBV30 once CAWSSGYPSTDTQYF TGTGCCTGGAGTAGTGGCTATCCTAGCACAGATACGCAGTATTTT
TRBJ1-4 NA TRBV12-5 NA CASGLGPVGEKLFF TGTGCTAGTGGTTTGGGCCCGGTAGGGGAAAAACTGTTTTTT
TRBJ1-4 TRBD1 TRBV7-6 NA CASSLTGGNNEKLFF TGTGCCAGCAGCCTTACAGGGGGAAATAATGAAAAACTGTTTTTT
TRBJ2-2 NA TRBV2 NA CASSARAIGELFF TGTGCCAGCAGTGCTCGAGCGATCGGGGAGCTGTTTTTT
TRBJ1-2 TRBD1 TRBV7-2 NA CASSSRTGDYGYTF TGTGCCAGCAGCTCGCGGACAGGGGACTATGGCTACACCTTC
TRBJ1-2 TRBD1 TRBV19 NA CASSRTGPINYGYTF TGTGCCAGTAGTAGGACAGGGCCCATAAACTATGGCTACACCTTC
TRBJ1-4 NA TRBV6-5 NA CASSYRGATNEKLFF TGTGCCAGCAGTTACAGGGGGGCAACTAATGAAAAACTGTTTTTT
TRBJ2-1 TRBD1 TRBV29-1 medium-sized CSVDKGTGSGNEQFF TGCAGCGTTGATAAAGGGACAGGGAGTGGCAATGAGCAGTTCTTC
TRBJ2-1 TRBD2 TRBV10-3 NA CAISESRTSDAYNEQFF TGTGCCATCAGTGAGTCGAGGACTAGCGACGCGTACAATGAGCAGTTCTTC